This T cell receptor beta chain was obtained from a study of shared clonotypes between healthy human individuals. Study-wide results and limits: How much donors shared clonotypes was expected to be affected by sequencing depth.

Only one count was recorded for this clone. Its target is unknown. Ten immunoSEQ deep assay plates were used to sequence unsorted PBMC DNA. Clones were read by immunoSEQ multiplex PCR, and TCRdb kept only the in-frame ones, dropping some. The sample has about half a million clones, roughly three quarters seen once; the top ten hold around 13%. CDR3 length: 13 residues. With V trimmed by 4 bases and J by 8 bases, 4 bases remained unmatched. Germline CDR1 reads KGHSH; CDR2 reads LQKENI. Healthy HIV-negative adults without recent acute infections or vaccinations served as donors. Every contributor of samples was a Caucasian grown-up residing in Nashville, Tennessee.

The sequencing input was PBMCs. The chain has TRBV18 and TRBJ2-1; 8 bases line up with TRBD2. The origin of this receptor is a middle-aged woman in good health. Some clones in this sample may be carry-over from other donors' samples. DNA of the CDR3: TGTGCCAGCTCACGCCGGGAGGGTTATGAGCAGTTCTTC. As protein: CASSRREGYEQFF.